Here is one T cell receptor (beta chain) with its context. Its target is unknown. The junction departs from the called germline gene at one end, perhaps through a read error. CDR1 is MNHEY and CDR2 is SVGAGI in the germline V gene. This CDR3 contains 14 residues. This entry belongs to a study of cytomegalovirus exposure and HLA in healthy donors. Study-wide points: Reported findings show TCR beta sequences accurately forecast HLA-A and HLA-B alleles in most subjects. There were reportedly fewer N-insertions in an Asian-associated ancestry cluster than the approximately 700-donor mean, in a later analysis.

Researchers ran the PCR with 60 Vbeta and 13 Jbeta primers. TCRdb's table, derived via immunoSEQ multiplex PCR, lists solely in-frame clones and lacks some. Of about 220,000 clones in the sample, roughly 83% were seen once. Sample: PBMCs. The TCR originated in a boy younger than 10 in good health and CMV-seronegative. The chain is built from TRBV6-5 and TRBJ1-3; 8 positions match TRBD1. CDR3 region: CTSSSGGKGNTIYF. The DNA of the CDR3 is TGTACCAGCAGTTCAGGGGGCAAGGGGAACACCATATATTTT.